This TCR beta chain came from a study of immune characterization of retroperitoneal liposarcoma. This clonotype appeared a few times. V was pared by 3 bases and J by 6 bases, with 6 bases of the junction left unmatched. Germline V CDR1 and CDR2: MNHNS, SASEGT. The CDR3 is 15 residues long. TCRdb redid the calling of the PCR reads with MiXCR, one entry per CDR3 protein. The sample consists of under 15,000 distinct CDR3 sequences, about half of them appearing once. This TCR came from a female donor with retroperitoneal liposarcoma. This chain links TRBV6-1 with TRBJ2-1; 9 nucleotides line up with TRBD1. The sample consisted of tumor tissue. This CDR3 reads CASSEGTGRFNEQFF. CDR3 nucleotide sequence: TGTGCCAGCAGTGAGGGGACAGGGAGGTTCAATGAGCAGTTCTTC.